This TCR beta chain was observed in a study of T cells in women clearing cervical HPV infection. Turning to this clone: The CDR3 goes on 3 residues after the read ends, and that part is filled in from the germline J gene.

The V gene's germline CDR1 is SGHRS and CDR2 YFSETQ. The CDR3 sequence is 14 residues long. TCRdb's table, derived via immunoSEQ multiplex PCR, lists solely in-frame clones and lacks some. Its table lists some 30,000 clones. The chain couples TRBV5-1 to TRBJ1-4; a possible D gene is TRBD1 (6 bases). The TCR was taken from a woman between 18 and 70 years old with a cervical HPV16 infection that either progressed to CIN3+ or cleared (not recorded which). Specimen: blood buffy coat. CDR3 amino acids: CASSLVELTGKLFF. The sequenced part of the CDR3 DNA is TGCGCCAGCAGCTTGGTGGAGTTAACAGGGAAA. Full variable domain (missing parts from reference TRBV5-1 and TRBJ1-4): KAGVTQTPRYLIKTRGQQVTLSCSPISGHRSVSWYQQTPGQGLQFLFEYFSETQRNKGNFPGRFSGRQFSNSRSEMNVSTLELGDSALYLCASSLVELTGKLFFGSGTQLSVL.